The 7 T cell receptor beta chains below come from one sample, sequenced in a study of control samples from healthy donors and cancer patients. Repertoires were generated with immunoSEQ multiplex PCR, while TCRdb's copy carries only in-frame clones and drops some. The sample lists 74,000 or so clones; approximately 89% were seen once. Specimen: blood. The receptors stem from a man over 45 in good health.

The rearrangement links TRBV23-1 to TRBJ1-1, with D tentatively TRBD1 (5 bases). TRBV23-1 counts as an open reading frame of uncertain function. Trimming removed 9 bases at V and 6 bases at J, with 14 bases between. The CDR3 sequence is 12 residues long. CDR3 bases: TGCGCCAGGGCAGGGATTTACGCTGAAGCTTTCTTT. Translation gives CARAGIYAEAFF.

Here the CDR3 reads CAWTRGLAGYEQYF. CDR3 coding DNA: TGTGCCTGGACCAGAGGACTAGCGGGGTACGAGCAGTACTTC. The chain has TRBV30 and TRBJ2-7, with 12 bases aligning to TRBD2. This CDR3 region has 14 residues. The germline CDR1 and CDR2 sequences are GTSNPN and SVGIG (reference sequence). V shed 4 bases, J shed 4 bases, and the junction held 5 bases outside the gene matches.

The chain recombines TRBV4-3 with TRBJ1-2, with D possibly TRBD1 on 5 matching bases. V was shortened by 0 bases and J by 7 bases, with 18 bases between the two germline ends. CDR1 LGHNA and CDR2 YSLEER come from the germline V gene. This CDR3 region has 16 residues. CDR3 region: CASSQDKMGPGGGYTF. In nucleotides, the CDR3 is TGCGCCAGCAGCCAAGATAAAATGGGGCCTGGGGGTGGCTACACCTTC.

The rearrangement uses TRBV7-9 and TRBJ1-1; TRBD1 might be the D (5 bases). Trimming shortened V by 4 bases and J by 0 bases, and 9 bases separated the two germline ends. CDR3 length: 14 amino acids. CDR1 is SEHNR and CDR2 is FQNEAQ in the germline V gene (reference sequence). The CDR3 DNA sequence: TGTGCCAGCAGCTGGGGGACGGTGAACACTGAAGCTTTCTTT. Encoded protein: CASSWGTVNTEAFF.

The chain couples TRBV6-5 to TRBJ1-1; 7 bases fit TRBD1. Germline lookup yields CDR1 MNHEY and CDR2 SVGAGI. The CDR3 is made up of 14 amino acids. V dropped 9 bases and J dropped 1; count of bases not matched to a gene: 8. The CDR3 is CASTIGTENTEAFF. As DNA, the CDR3 is TGTGCCAGTACAATCGGGACAGAGAACACTGAAGCTTTCTTT.

The V and J genes are TRBV5-4 and TRBJ2-6; D is ambiguous. Germline V gene lookup returns CDR1 SGHNT and CDR2 YYREEE (reference sequence). V gave up 1 base and J gave up 0 bases, with 8 bases separating them. The CDR3 sequence is 16 residues long. The CDR3 DNA follows: TGTGCCAGCAGCTTGTTACGGATCTCTGGGGCCAACGTCCTGACTTTC. It specifies CASSLLRISGANVLTF. Full variable domain (missing parts from reference TRBV5-4 and TRBJ2-6): ETGVTQSPTHLIKTRGQQVTLRCSSQSGHNTVSWYQQALGQGPQFIFQYYREEENGRGNFPPRFSGLQFPNYSSELNVNALELDDSALYLCASSLLRISGANVLTFGAGSRLTVL.

This clone was detected only a few times. This chain joins TRBV30 and TRBJ2-2, with D possibly TRBD2 on 5 matching bases. V gave up 4 bases and J gave up 2 bases, with 14 bases separating them. Per the germline V gene, CDR1 is GTSNPN and CDR2 is SVGIG (reference sequence). The CDR3 has 15 residues. The CDR3 nucleotides read TGTGCCTGGACCTCGGGGAGCAGTAACACCGGGGAGCTGTTTTTT. It is translated as CAWTSGSSNTGELFF.